This TCR beta chain originates from a study of OX40 agonist ivuxolimab in advanced cancers. Across the study: With ivuxolimab, an agonistic anti-OX40 (CD134) antibody, patients were treated. Age averaged 60 years (range about 23 to 85), and less than 85% were male.

Regarding the study as a whole: No antigen was identified for the clonally expanded peripheral T cells.

This clone turned up a few times. Its antigen is undetermined. Blood sampling was done at baseline, cycle 4 day 1, and cycle 7 day 1. Libraries were prepared by immunoSEQ multiplex PCR; TCRdb keeps only in-frame clonotypes and omits some of them. The data contain about 70,000 clones, about 84% of them singletons. This sequence was found in an adult with an advanced solid tumor such as melanoma, head and neck, liver or kidney cancer. Sequenced material: CD4+ or CD8+ T cells sorted from blood, taken in a trial of the OX40 agonist ivuxolimab.

The CDR3: CASSLAQYTGELFF. The DNA for the CDR3 is TGTGCCAGCAGCTTAGCCCAGTACACCGGGGAGCTGTTTTTT. The chain couples TRBV7-2 to TRBJ2-2, with unresolved D. V shed 0 bases and J shed 3 bases, with 5 bases lying between them. Germline V CDR1 and CDR2: SGHTA, FQGNSA. The CDR3 covers 14 residues.